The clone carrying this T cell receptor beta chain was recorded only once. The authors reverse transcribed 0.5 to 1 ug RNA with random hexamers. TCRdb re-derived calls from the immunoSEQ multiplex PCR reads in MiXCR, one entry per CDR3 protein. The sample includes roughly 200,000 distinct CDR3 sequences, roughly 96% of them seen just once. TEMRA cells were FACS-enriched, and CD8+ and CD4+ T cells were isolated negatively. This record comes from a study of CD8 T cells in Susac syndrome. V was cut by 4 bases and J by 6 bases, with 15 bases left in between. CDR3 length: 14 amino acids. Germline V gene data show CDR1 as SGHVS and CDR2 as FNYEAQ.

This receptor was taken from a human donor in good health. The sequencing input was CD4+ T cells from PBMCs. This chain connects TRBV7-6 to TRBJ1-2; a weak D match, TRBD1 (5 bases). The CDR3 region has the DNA TGTGCCAGCAGCTCCTCCCCAGGGCCCGATGGCTACACCTTC. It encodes CASSSSPGPDGYTF.